Below, 9 T cell receptor beta chains from the same sample are listed, as sequenced in a study of molecular identifiers for immune sequencing clone quantification. MiXCR was run by TCRdb on the PCR reads, yielding one entry per CDR3 protein. The sample has roughly 320,000 distinct CDR3 sequences, roughly a fifth seen once; the top ten hold under 0.95%. Sequencing was done on a sample of naive CD8+ T cells from blood, with Jurkat cell RNA spiked in. Subset here: FACS-sorted CD8+CD4-CCR7+CD45RA+ naive T cells. The source of these receptors is a human donor in good health. Some libraries in this study had Jurkat cell RNA spiked in.

The V and J genes are TRBV11-2 and TRBJ1-5; no clear D gene. CDR1 and CDR2 (germline): SGHAT, FQNNGV. The CDR3 spans 14 residues. The V end lost 5 bases, the J end lost 0 bases, and 8 bases lay between the germline ends. The CDR3 sequence is CASSIAGSNQPQHF. DNA of the CDR3: TGTGCCAGCAGCATAGCGGGTAGCAATCAGCCCCAGCATTTT.

Only one count was recorded for this clonotype. The chain carries TRBV10-3 and TRBJ2-3, with unresolved D. This CDR3 is built from 14 residues. Germline V CDR1 and CDR2: ENHRY, SYGVKD. With 3 bases removed from V and 3 bases from J, the gap between germline ends came to 10 bases. CDR3 amino acids: CAISDGVGTDTQYF. CDR3 in DNA: TGTGCCATCAGTGATGGTGTGGGAACAGATACGCAGTATTTT.

As regards this clonotype: This may be a read error: a much more frequent sequence differs by one nucleotide. This chain links TRBV6-5 with TRBJ2-3; D may be TRBD2 (6 bases). The CDR3 runs to 15 residues. Germline V gene sequence: CDR1 MNHEY, CDR2 SVGAGI. The CDR3: CASSPGGLGTDTRYF. CDR3 sequence (DNA): TGTGCCAGCAGTCCTGGGGGACTTGGCACAGATACGCGGTATTTT.

Regarding this clonotype: This may be a read error: a much more frequent sequence differs by one nucleotide. The chain combines TRBV7-9 with TRBJ2-7, with D uncertain. There are 12 residues in the CDR3. The germline V gene encodes CDR1 SEHNR and CDR2 FQNEAQ (reference sequence). The CDR3 coding sequence is TGTGCCGGCAGCCTGGGCAGGAACGAGCAGTACTTC. Protein sequence: CAGSLGRNEQYF.

With respect to this clonotype: An end of the junction does not agree with germline; a read error may underlie this. The chain uses TRBV4-3 and TRBJ1-2; TRBD1 might be the D (5 bases). The germline V gene has CDR1 LGHNA and CDR2 YSLEER. The CDR3 sequence is 15 residues long. The CDR3 sequence is CASGQDRGGAEGYTF. The CDR3 region has the DNA TGCGCCAGCGGCCAAGACCGTGGAGGGGCTGAGGGCTACACCTTC.

In this sample, this clonotype turned up many times. The CDR3: CASSARPGLAGGSGETQYF. The CDR3 DNA follows: TGTGCCAGCAGCGCTAGACCGGGACTAGCGGGAGGGTCTGGGGAGACCCAGTACTTC. The genes are TRBV7-2 and TRBJ2-5; 16 bases map to TRBD2. V dropped 5 bases and J dropped 5; count of bases not matched to a gene: 14. The CDR3 runs to 19 residues. The germline CDR1 and CDR2 sequences are SGHTA and FQGNSA.

This clonotype has more than one count but fewer than ten. The gene calls are TRBV3-1 and TRBJ1-1; maybe TRBD1 (6 bases). Germline V gene data show CDR1 as LGHDT and CDR2 as YNNKEL (reference sequence). V lost 0 bases, J lost 4 bases, and 12 bases lay in between. The CDR3 sequence is 15 residues long. The CDR3 DNA follows: TGTGCCAGCAGCCAAGACATGGACAGCAGCACTGAAGCTTTCTTT. Amino acids: CASSQDMDSSTEAFF.

In regard to this clonotype: It may be a read error: a sequence one base away is much more abundant. J is TRBJ2-2 and V is TRBV6-5; TRBD2 matches at 7 bases. CDR3 length: 15 amino acids. CDR1 is MNHEY, CDR2 SVGAGI, per germline. The CDR3 loop reads CACSYGAGPTGELFF. The DNA for the CDR3 is TGTGCCTGCAGTTACGGAGCGGGACCCACCGGGGAGCTGTTTTTT.

The chain recombines TRBV7-9 with TRBJ1-1; D gene ambiguous. The V end lost 1 base, the J end lost 4 bases, and 4 bases lay between the germline ends. Germline V gene lookup returns CDR1 SEHNR and CDR2 FQNEAQ (reference sequence). The CDR3 loop spans 12 amino acids. CDR3 bases: TGTGCCAGCAGCTTAGAGAGCACTGAAGCTTTCTTT. Residues: CASSLESTEAFF. The entire variable domain, with the rest obtained from reference TRBV7-9 and TRBJ1-1, is as follows: DTGVSQNPRHKITKRGQNVTFRCDPISEHNRLYWYRQTLGQGPEFLTYFQNEAQLEKSRLLSDRFSAERPKGSFSTLEIQRTEQGDSAMYLCASSLESTEAFFGQGTRLTVV.